This TCR beta chain derives from a study of OX40 agonist ivuxolimab in advanced cancers. Study as a whole: Patients with hepatocellular carcinoma, melanoma, renal cell or head and neck cancer made up the dose-escalation patients.

Profiled with immunoSEQ multiplex PCR; TCRdb holds only in-frame clones, not every one. The sample shows under 95,000 clones, approximately 90% of them seen only once. CDR3 size: 13 residues. Germline-derived CDR1 and CDR2 are MNHEY and SVGAGI. Trimming removed 7 bases from V and 5 bases from J, with 14 bases in between. The V call is TRBV6-5, the J call TRBJ1-1; D is unresolved. This material consisted of CD4+ or CD8+ T cells sorted from blood, taken in a trial of the OX40 agonist ivuxolimab. This receptor was taken from an adult with an advanced solid tumor such as melanoma, head and neck, liver or kidney cancer. CDR3 in DNA: TGTGCCAGCACACAACCACGAGGGACTGAAGCTTTCTTT. Amino acids: CASTQPRGTEAFF.